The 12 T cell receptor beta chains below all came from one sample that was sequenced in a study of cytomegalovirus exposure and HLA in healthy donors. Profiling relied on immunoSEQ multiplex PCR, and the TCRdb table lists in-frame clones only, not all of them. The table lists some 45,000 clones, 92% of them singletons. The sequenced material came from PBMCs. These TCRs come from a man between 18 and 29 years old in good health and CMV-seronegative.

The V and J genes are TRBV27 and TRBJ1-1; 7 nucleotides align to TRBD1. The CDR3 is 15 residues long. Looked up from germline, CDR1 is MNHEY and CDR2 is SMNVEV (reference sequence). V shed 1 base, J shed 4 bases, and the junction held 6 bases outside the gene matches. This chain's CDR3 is CASSLWKGASTEAFF. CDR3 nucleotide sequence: TGTGCCAGCAGTTTATGGAAGGGGGCTAGCACTGAAGCTTTCTTT.

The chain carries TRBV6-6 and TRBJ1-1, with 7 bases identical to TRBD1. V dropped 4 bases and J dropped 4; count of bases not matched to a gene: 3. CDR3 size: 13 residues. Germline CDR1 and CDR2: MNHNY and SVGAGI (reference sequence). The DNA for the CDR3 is TGTGCCAGCAGTTCACAGGGGAGCACTGAAGCTTTCTTT. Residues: CASSSQGSTEAFF.

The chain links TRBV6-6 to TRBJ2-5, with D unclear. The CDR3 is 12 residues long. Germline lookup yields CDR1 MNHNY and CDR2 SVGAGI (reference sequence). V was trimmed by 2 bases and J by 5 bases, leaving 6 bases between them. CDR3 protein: CASSYLAETQYF. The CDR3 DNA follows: TGTGCCAGCAGTTACCTTGCGGAGACCCAGTACTTC.

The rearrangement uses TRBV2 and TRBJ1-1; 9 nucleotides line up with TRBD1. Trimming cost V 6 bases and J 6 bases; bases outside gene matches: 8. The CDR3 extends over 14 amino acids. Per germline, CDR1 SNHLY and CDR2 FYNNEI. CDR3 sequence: CASSPGQGRSEAFF. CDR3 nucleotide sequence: TGTGCCAGCAGCCCGGGACAGGGTAGGTCTGAAGCTTTCTTT.

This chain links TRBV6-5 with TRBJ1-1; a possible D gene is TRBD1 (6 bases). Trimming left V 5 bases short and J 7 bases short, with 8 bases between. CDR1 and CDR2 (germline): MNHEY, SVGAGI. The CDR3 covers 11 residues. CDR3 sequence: CASSAQGEAFF. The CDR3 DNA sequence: TGTGCCAGCAGTGCACAGGGTGAAGCTTTCTTT.

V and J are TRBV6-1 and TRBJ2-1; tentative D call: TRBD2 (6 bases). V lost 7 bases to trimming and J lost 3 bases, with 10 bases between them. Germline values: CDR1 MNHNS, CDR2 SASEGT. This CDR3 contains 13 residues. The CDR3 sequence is CASTTSSYNEQFF. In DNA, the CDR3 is TGTGCCAGCACTACTAGCAGCTACAATGAGCAGTTCTTC.

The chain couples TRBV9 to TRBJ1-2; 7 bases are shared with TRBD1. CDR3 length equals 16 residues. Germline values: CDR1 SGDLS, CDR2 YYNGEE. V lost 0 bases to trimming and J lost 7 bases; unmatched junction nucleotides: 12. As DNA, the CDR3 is TGTGCCAGCAGCGTAGCCGGGGACAGATATACTCTTGGCTACACCTTC. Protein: CASSVAGDRYTLGYTF. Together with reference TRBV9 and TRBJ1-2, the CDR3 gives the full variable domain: DSGVTQTPKHLITATGQRVTLRCSPRSGDLSVYWYQQSLDQGLQFLIQYYNGEERAKGNILERFSAQQFPDLHSELNLSSLELGDSALYFCASSVAGDRYTLGYTFGSGTRLTVV.

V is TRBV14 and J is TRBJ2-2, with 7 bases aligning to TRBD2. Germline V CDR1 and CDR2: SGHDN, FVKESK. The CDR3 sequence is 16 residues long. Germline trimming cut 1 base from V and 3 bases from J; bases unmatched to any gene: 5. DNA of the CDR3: TGTGCCAGCAGCCAAGTTGCCGGGGGGTACACCGGGGAGCTGTTTTTT. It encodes CASSQVAGGYTGELFF. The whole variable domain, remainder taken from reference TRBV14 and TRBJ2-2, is EAGVTQFPSHSVIEKGQTVTLRCDPISGHDNLYWYRRVMGKEIKFLLHFVKESKQDESGMPNNRFLAERTGGTYSTLKVQPAELEDSGVYFCASSQVAGGYTGELFFGEGSRLTVL.

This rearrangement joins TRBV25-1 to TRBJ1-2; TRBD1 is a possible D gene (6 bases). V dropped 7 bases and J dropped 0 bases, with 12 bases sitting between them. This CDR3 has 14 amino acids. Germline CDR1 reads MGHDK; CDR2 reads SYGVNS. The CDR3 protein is CASTGEGANYGYTF. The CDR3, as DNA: TGTGCCAGCACCGGCGAGGGGGCTAACTATGGCTACACCTTC.

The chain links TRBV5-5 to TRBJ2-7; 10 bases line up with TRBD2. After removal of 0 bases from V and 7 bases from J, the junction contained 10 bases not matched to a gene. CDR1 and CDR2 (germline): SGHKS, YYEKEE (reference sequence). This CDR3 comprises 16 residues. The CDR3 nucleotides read TGTGCCAGCAGCTTGGTCGCAGCGGGGGGGCCGAGGGAGCAGTACTTC. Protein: CASSLVAAGGPREQYF.

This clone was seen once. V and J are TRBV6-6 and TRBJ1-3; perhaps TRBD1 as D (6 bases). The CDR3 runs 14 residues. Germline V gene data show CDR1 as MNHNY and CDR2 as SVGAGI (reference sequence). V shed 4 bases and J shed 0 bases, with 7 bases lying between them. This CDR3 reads CASSWDNSGNTIYF. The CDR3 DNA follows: TGTGCCAGCAGTTGGGACAACTCTGGAAACACCATATATTTT.

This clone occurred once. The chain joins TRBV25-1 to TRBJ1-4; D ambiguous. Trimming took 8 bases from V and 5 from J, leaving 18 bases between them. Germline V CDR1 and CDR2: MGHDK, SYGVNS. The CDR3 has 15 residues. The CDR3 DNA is TGTGCCAGCGCCCCAGTGGAGAGGGTAAATGAAAAACTGTTTTTT. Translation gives CASAPVERVNEKLFF.